Presented here are 17 T cell receptor beta chains from one specimen sequenced in a study of blood T cell repertoires in COVID-19. Libraries were prepared by immunoSEQ multiplex PCR; TCRdb keeps only in-frame clonotypes and omits some of them. The sample records around 200,000 clones, 85% to 90% being singletons. Material: peripheral blood. The receptor source for this set is a woman of 80 years or more in a cohort sampled during active or convalescent COVID-19.

The table lists this clone with a count of one. This chain joins TRBV12-2 and TRBJ2-3; the table names TRBD2, a call not compared with the DNA. TRBV12-2 is listed as a pseudogene. The CDR3 totals 18 residues. CDR3 region: CASRLPSGGAGSTDTQYF. CDR3 in DNA: TGTGCAAGTCGCTTGCCTAGCGGGGGGGCCGGTAGCACAGATACGCAGTATTTT.

The chain is built from TRBV5-4 and TRBJ2-1; TRBD2 matches 11 bases. The junction had 11 bases not matched to a gene; V was cut back by 1 base and J by 2 bases. The CDR3 runs to 19 residues. The germline CDR1 and CDR2 sequences are SGHNT and YYREEE (reference sequence). CDR3 in amino acids: CASSLRQGSGGAPYNEQFF. CDR3 DNA: TGTGCCAGCAGCTTGCGACAAGGTAGCGGGGGGGCGCCCTACAATGAGCAGTTCTTC.

The chain couples TRBV7-8 to TRBJ2-7, with TRBD1 matching 9 bases. The end of the DNA fits TRBJ2-1 better, so the J call may be wrong. The CDR3 spans 14 residues. CDR1 is SGHVS, CDR2 FQNEAQ, per germline. The CDR3 coding sequence is TGTGCCAGCAGCTTTGGTACAGGGGGCAGCGAGCAGTTCTTC. Protein sequence: CASSFGTGGSEQFF.

This clone was counted a single time. The V call is TRBV6-1, the J call TRBJ2-2, with TRBD2 identical over 10 bases. The trim removed 0 bases at V and 2 bases at J, leaving 12 bases unmatched. Germline assignment: CDR1 MNHNS and CDR2 SASEGT. The CDR3 length is 20 residues. This chain's CDR3 is CASSEASRASGRTNTGELFF. CDR3 DNA sequence: TGTGCCAGCAGTGAAGCCAGTCGGGCTAGCGGGAGAACAAACACCGGGGAGCTGTTTTTT.

This clone occurred a few times. The chain carries TRBV7-9 and TRBJ1-2; D uncertain. Germline values: CDR1 SEHNR, CDR2 FQNEAQ (reference sequence). V lost 1 base to trimming and J lost 4 bases, with 10 bases between them. This CDR3 has 14 residues. CDR3: CASSLEVSVYGYTF. The CDR3 DNA follows: TGTGCCAGCAGCTTAGAGGTCAGCGTCTATGGCTACACCTTC.

This chain links TRBV30 with TRBJ1-5, with TRBD1 matching over 7 bases. The CDR3 runs 14 residues. Germline V CDR1 and CDR2: GTSNPN, SVGIG (reference sequence). The ends lost 6 bases at V and 11 bases at J; junction bases unmatched: 16. The CDR3: CACHRQGQESTQHF. The CDR3, as DNA: TGTGCCTGTCACCGACAGGGACAAGAGTCGACCCAGCATTTT.

This rearrangement joins TRBV11-2 to TRBJ2-4, with a possible D match to TRBD1 (7 bases). There are 16 residues in the CDR3. Trimming left V 6 bases short and J 3 bases short, with 18 bases between. The germline V gene encodes CDR1 SGHAT and CDR2 FQNNGV. CDR3 nucleotides: TGTGCCAGCAGTGCATTTGCGGGACAGCTCAAAAACATTCAGTACTTC. Its translation: CASSAFAGQLKNIQYF.

V is TRBV5-4 and J is TRBJ1-3; D perhaps matches TRBD1 (6 bases). V was pared by 1 base and J by 7 bases, with 12 bases between. The CDR3 totals 14 residues. Germline assignment: CDR1 SGHNT and CDR2 YYREEE (reference sequence). The CDR3 DNA sequence: TGTGCCAGCAGCTTGACGGGGGGCGGGAACACCATATATTTT. Translation gives CASSLTGGGNTIYF. The full variable domain, completed using reference TRBV5-4 and TRBJ1-3, is ETGVTQSPTHLIKTRGQQVTLRCSSQSGHNTVSWYQQALGQGPQFIFQYYREEENGRGNFPPRFSGLQFPNYSSELNVNALELDDSALYLCASSLTGGGNTIYFGEGSWLTVV.

The chain has TRBV4-2 and TRBJ2-1; 9 bases are shared with TRBD1. Germline loops: CDR1 LGHNA, CDR2 YNFKEQ. The CDR3 totals 16 residues. V dropped 4 bases and J dropped 2; count of bases not matched to a gene: 6. The chain's CDR3 is CASSPSGQGAYNEQFF. CDR3 DNA: TGTGCCAGCAGCCCATCGGGACAGGGAGCCTACAATGAGCAGTTCTTC.

This chain joins TRBV13 and TRBJ1-6, with 8 bases aligning to TRBD1. The CDR3 totals 15 residues. The germline V gene encodes CDR1 PRHDT and CDR2 FYEKMQ (reference sequence). Losses at the gene ends were 5 bases for V and 6 bases for J; bases not matched to a gene: 6. The CDR3 sequence is CASSDLDRANSPLHF. DNA of the CDR3: TGTGCCAGCAGCGACTTGGACAGGGCTAATTCACCCCTCCACTTT. The variable domain in full, with the rest retrieved from reference TRBV13 and TRBJ1-6, is AAGVIQSPRHLIKEKRETATLKCYPIPRHDTVYWYQQGPGQDPQFLISFYEKMQSDKGSIPDRFSAQQFSDYHSELNMSSLELGDSALYFCASSDLDRANSPLHFGNGTRLTVT.

This clone was detected only a few times. The V and J genes are TRBV6-5 and TRBJ2-7; 7 bases are shared with TRBD1. J lost 3 bases, V lost 6 bases, and 5 bases had no gene match. CDR3 size: 13 residues. Germline CDR1 is MNHEY and CDR2 is SVGAGI. CDR3 amino acids: CASRLQGYYEQYV. In nucleotides, the CDR3 is TGTGCCAGCAGACTACAGGGGTACTACGAGCAGTACGTC.

The chain is built from TRBV29-1 and TRBJ1-2, with D tentatively TRBD1 (6 bases). The germline gives CDR1 SQVTM, CDR2 ANQGSEA. V lost 6 bases, J lost 6 bases, and 11 bases lay in between. The length of the CDR3 is 11 residues. This CDR3 is CSVDSSHGYTF. As DNA, the CDR3 is TGCAGCGTGGACAGCTCTCATGGCTACACCTTC.

The chain links TRBV7-7 to TRBJ1-5, with a possible D match to TRBD1 (6 bases). Per germline, CDR1 SSHAT and CDR2 FNYEAQ (reference sequence). The CDR3 sequence is 17 residues long. This chain's CDR3 is CATRTENGYHSNQPQHF. CDR3 nucleotides: TGTGCTACCCGGACAGAAAATGGGTACCATAGCAATCAGCCCCAGCATTTT.

This clone was seen a single time. V gene TRBV30 combines with J gene TRBJ2-5; D is possibly TRBD1 (5 bases). The CDR3 extends over 13 amino acids. Germline V gene data show CDR1 as GTSNPN and CDR2 as SVGIG (reference sequence). The V end was cut by 7 bases, the J end by 1 base, with 13 bases between. CDR3 DNA: TGTGCCTCAACTGGCAGGGCCCAAGAGACCCAGTACTTC. Its protein product is CASTGRAQETQYF. Variable domain in full (rest from reference TRBV30 and TRBJ2-5): SQTIHQWPATLVQPVGSPLSLECTVEGTSNPNLYWYRQAAGRGLQLLFYSVGIGQISSEVPQNLSASRPQDRQFILSSKKLLLSDSGFYLCASTGRAQETQYFGPGTRLLVL.

The rearrangement joins TRBV3-1 (or the pseudogene TRBV3-2) to TRBJ2-1, with TRBD1 as a possible D gene (6 bases). From germline, CDR1 is LGHDT and CDR2 YNNKEL (reference sequence). The CDR3 loop spans 11 amino acids. Trimming pared 6 bases from V and 12 bases from J, leaving 12 bases between. The CDR3 DNA reads TGTGCCAGCAGACAGGGTTCCGGGCAGTTCTTC. It translates to CASRQGSGQFF.

The rearrangement joins TRBV7-9 to TRBJ1-1; TRBD1 agrees at 9 bases. The CDR3 consists of 13 residues. Unmatched junction bases numbered 2, after V lost 4 bases and J lost 5 bases. Germline V CDR1 and CDR2: SEHNR, FQNEAQ (reference sequence). In nucleotides, the CDR3 is TGTGCCAGCAGCTCCGGACAGGGGACTGAAGCTTTCTTT. Translation gives CASSSGQGTEAFF.

J is TRBJ1-2 and V is TRBV4-3; the D gene is possibly TRBD1 (6 bases). With 0 bases removed from V and 7 bases from J, the gap between germline ends came to 15 bases. Germline CDR1 and CDR2: LGHNA and YSLEER. CDR3 size: 15 residues. The DNA for the CDR3 is TGCGCCAGCAGCCAAGATGCGGGGGCATCGGGTGGCTACACCTTC. The encoded protein is CASSQDAGASGGYTF.